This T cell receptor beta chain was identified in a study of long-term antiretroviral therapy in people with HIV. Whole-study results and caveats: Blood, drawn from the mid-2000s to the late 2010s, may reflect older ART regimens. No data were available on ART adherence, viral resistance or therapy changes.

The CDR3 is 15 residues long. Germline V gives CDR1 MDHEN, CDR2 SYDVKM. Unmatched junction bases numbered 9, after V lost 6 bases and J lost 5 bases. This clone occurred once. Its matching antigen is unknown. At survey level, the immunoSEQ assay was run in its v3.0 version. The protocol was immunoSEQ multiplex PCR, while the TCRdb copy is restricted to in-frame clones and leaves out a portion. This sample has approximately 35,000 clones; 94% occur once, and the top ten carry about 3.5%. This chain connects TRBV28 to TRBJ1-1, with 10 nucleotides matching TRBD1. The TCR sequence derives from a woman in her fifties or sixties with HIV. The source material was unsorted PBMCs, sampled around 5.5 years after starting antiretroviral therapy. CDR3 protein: CASSVPGTGVTEAFF. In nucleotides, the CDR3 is TGTGCCAGCAGCGTCCCCGGGACAGGGGTTACTGAAGCTTTCTTT.